The rows below give T cell receptor beta chains drawn from one sample of a study of blood T cells in healthy people across ages. MiXCR, run by TCRdb on the 5' RACE reads, gives a single entry per CDR3 protein. The data show hundreds of thousands of distinct CDR3 sequences, 27% seen once. Sequenced material: blood. The source is a woman between 65 and 79 years old in good health. Each CDR3 is given without its conserved first and last residue.

V: TRBV29-1; J: TRBJ2-7; CDR3: SASGQGDYEQY
V: TRBV29-1; J: TRBJ2-1; CDR3: SARRGGGVHNEQF
V: TRBV9; J: TRBJ2-6; CDR3: ASSPLLPGANVLT
V: TRBV7-8; J: TRBJ2-7; CDR3: ASSPDSDEQY
V: TRBV3-1; J: TRBJ2-7; CDR3: ASSQTLRGGSEQY
V: TRBV5-1; J: TRBJ2-7; CDR3: ASSDRDSTYEQY
V: TRBV28; J: TRBJ2-4; CDR3: ASSLSGHVKNIQY
V: TRBV6-5; J: TRBJ2-3; CDR3: ASRRGVTDTQY
V: TRBV28; J: TRBJ1-2; CDR3: ASRRQTYGYT
V: TRBV20-1; J: TRBJ1-1; CDR3: SAWTGDTEAF
V: TRBV7-2; J: -; CDR3: ASSLSGGGYNEQF
V: TRBV5-5; J: TRBJ2-7; CDR3: ASSIGAGAYEQY
V: TRBV7-2; J: TRBJ2-1; CDR3: ASSSAVTSGGYNEQF
V: TRBV7-2; J: TRBJ2-5; CDR3: ASSVIGETQY
V: TRBV15; J: TRBJ1-4; CDR3: ATSRVDSSNEKLF
V: TRBV6-1; J: TRBJ1-6; CDR3: ASSADRNNSPLH
V: TRBV4-2; J: TRBJ2-7; CDR3: ASSQVADTGTRSAYEQY
V: TRBV5-1; J: TRBJ2-3; CDR3: ASSSTVTDTQY